This TCR beta chain is drawn from a study of regulatory T cells in long-lasting Graves disease. Study-level findings and limits: Newly diagnosed patients shared 750 to 1,000 public clonotypes; persistent patients shared approximately 2,900. Among samples with persistent disease, TRBV28, TRBJ1-2 and TRBJ2-5 were favored.

The CDR3 sequence is 13 residues long. CDR1 LNHDA and CDR2 SQIVND come from the germline V gene (reference sequence). J was trimmed by 3 bases and V by 3 bases; bases with no gene match: 0. As to time point: persistent/refractory GD, antithyroid drugs over 5 years with positive TRAb. PBMC-derived RNA was used for the TCR library. This clonotype was detected only a few times. Its target is unknown. HTBI primers from iRepertoire and Arm-PCR of CDR3 regions yielded the TCR beta libraries. TCRdb processed the multiplex PCR reads anew with MiXCR; each CDR3 protein has one entry. The sample lists hundreds of thousands of distinct CDR3 sequences; roughly a fifth were seen once.

The rearrangement uses TRBV19 and TRBJ1-1, with 8 bases matching TRBD1. Sequences were derived from peripheral blood mononuclear cells (PBMCs), sampled when the disease was refractory, from a patient treated with antithyroid drugs. The TCR originated in a female donor with Graves disease. CDR3 coding DNA: TGTGCCAGTAGTATGGACAGGGACACTGAAGCTTTCTTT. Protein sequence: CASSMDRDTEAFF.